This is a list of T cell receptor beta chains from one sample in a study of cytomegalovirus exposure and HLA in healthy donors. Data came from immunoSEQ multiplex PCR; TCRdb stores just in-frame clones and leaves some out. Here the sample spans approximately 220,000 clones, about 81% being singletons. Material: PBMCs. The receptor set was obtained from a man aged 40-55 years in good health and CMV-seropositive. CDR3s include the opening cysteine and the closing phenylalanine or tryptophan. The D gene is left open where the match is weak. Where a row states a size, it is once, few, many or the class of an expanded clone; other rows omit it.

J: TRBJ1-2
V: TRBV6-1
length: 15
size: few
D: TRBD1
CDR3: CASSEAQGVNYGYTF
DNA: TGTGCCAGCAGTGAAGCACAGGGGGTAAACTATGGCTACACCTTC

J: TRBJ1-2
V: TRBV4-1
length: 16
size: -
D: TRBD1
CDR3: CASSQAPGTGGYGYTF
DNA: TGCGCCAGCAGCCAAGCGCCCGGGACAGGGGGCTATGGCTACACCTTC

J: TRBJ1-2
V: TRBV13
length: 11
size: -
D: -
CDR3: CASSPRGGYTF
DNA: TGTGCCAGCAGCCCTCGAGGTGGCTACACCTTC

J: TRBJ2-7
V: TRBV9
length: 15
size: -
D: -
CDR3: CASSVGERVSYEQYF
DNA: TGTGCCAGCAGCGTAGGCGAACGGGTCTCCTACGAGCAGTACTTC

J: TRBJ2-1
V: TRBV11-3
length: 17
size: -
D: -
CDR3: CASSLDRWSQSESEQFF
DNA: TGTGCCAGCAGCTTAGATAGGTGGAGTCAGTCCGAGAGTGAGCAGTTCTTC

J: TRBJ2-6
V: TRBV19
length: 15
size: once
D: -
CDR3: CASSRERTGANVLTF
DNA: TGTGCCAGTAGTCGCGAAAGAACTGGGGCCAACGTCCTGACTTTC

J: TRBJ2-4
V: TRBV11-2
length: 12
size: few
D: TRBD1
CDR3: CASSPDRAIQYF
DNA: TGTGCCAGCAGCCCCGACAGGGCCATTCAGTACTTC

J: TRBJ1-2
V: TRBV6-1
length: 13
size: -
D: -
CDR3: CASSETGSYGYTF
DNA: TGTGCCAGCAGTGAAACAGGGAGCTATGGCTACACCTTC

J: TRBJ1-1
V: TRBV5-1
length: 11
size: few
D: -
CDR3: CASAQDREAFF
DNA: TGCGCCAGCGCCCAGGACAGAGAAGCTTTCTTT

J: TRBJ2-1
V: TRBV2
length: 13
size: -
D: TRBD2
CDR3: CASGLAGVNEQFF
DNA: TGTGCCAGCGGCCTAGCGGGGGTCAATGAGCAGTTCTTC

J: TRBJ2-5
V: TRBV7-9
length: 12
size: -
D: -
CDR3: CSSSRDQETQYF
DNA: TGTTCCAGCAGCCGGGACCAAGAGACCCAGTACTTC

J: TRBJ1-5
V: TRBV30
length: 15
size: -
D: TRBD1
CDR3: CAWSLTGGGNQPQHF
DNA: TGTGCCTGGAGTCTGACAGGGGGTGGCAATCAGCCCCAGCATTTT

J: TRBJ1-3
V: TRBV7-6
length: 16
size: -
D: -
CDR3: CASSLARGGSGNTIYF
DNA: TGTGCCAGCAGCTTAGCTCGGGGAGGGTCTGGAAACACCATATATTTT

J: TRBJ1-2
V: TRBV27
length: 16
size: -
D: -
CDR3: CASSSPSRGRGFSYTF
DNA: TGTGCCAGCAGTTCCCCTTCCAGGGGCCGCGGATTCAGCTACACCTTC

J: TRBJ2-7
V: TRBV10-1
length: 14
size: -
D: -
CDR3: CASSKGDNYDEQYF
DNA: TGCGCCAGCAGCAAAGGGGACAATTACGACGAGCAGTACTTC

J: TRBJ1-1
V: TRBV7-3
length: 13
size: -
D: -
CDR3: CASSFRGNTEAFF
DNA: TGTGCCAGCAGCTTTCGGGGGAACACTGAAGCTTTCTTT

J: TRBJ1-2
V: TRBV5-1
length: 17
size: -
D: TRBD1
CDR3: CASSLLFLGQNNYGYTF
DNA: TGCGCCAGCAGCTTGCTGTTTTTGGGACAGAATAACTATGGCTACACCTTC

J: TRBJ2-5
V: TRBV2
length: 15
size: -
D: TRBD1
CDR3: CASSLGQGGRETQYF
DNA: TGTGCCAGCAGCCTCGGACAGGGCGGTAGAGAGACCCAGTACTTC

J: TRBJ2-7
V: TRBV7-9
length: 12
size: -
D: -
CDR3: CASSPLENEQYF
DNA: TGTGCCAGCAGCCCTTTGGAGAACGAGCAGTACTTC

J: TRBJ2-1
V: TRBV27
length: 11
size: -
D: -
CDR3: CASTVNNEQFF
DNA: TGTGCCAGCACAGTCAACAATGAGCAGTTCTTC

J: TRBJ1-4
V: TRBV16
length: 14
size: few
D: -
CDR3: CASSQTPSDEKLFF
DNA: TGTGCCAGCAGCCAAACCCCCTCGGATGAAAAACTGTTTTTT

J: TRBJ1-1
V: TRBV19
length: 13
size: once
D: -
CDR3: CASSIGRNTEAFF
DNA: TGTGCCAGTAGTATAGGGAGGAACACTGAAGCTTTCTTT

J: TRBJ1-3
V: TRBV6-1
length: 15
size: few
D: -
CDR3: CASSEDNRAGNTIYF
DNA: TGTGCCAGCAGTGAAGACAACAGAGCTGGAAACACCATATATTTT

J: TRBJ1-4
V: TRBV18
length: 16
size: -
D: -
CDR3: CASSPRTVELSEKLFF
DNA: TGTGCCAGCTCACCACGGACAGTCGAGCTGTCTGAAAAACTGTTTTTT

J: TRBJ2-7
V: TRBV11-2
length: 13
size: -
D: -
CDR3: CASSLQGSHEQYF
DNA: TGTGCCAGCAGCTTACAGGGGTCCCACGAGCAGTACTTC

J: TRBJ2-5
V: TRBV6-1
length: 17
size: once
D: TRBD2
CDR3: CASSALAGGPQQETQYF
DNA: TGTGCCAGCAGTGCACTAGCGGGAGGGCCGCAGCAAGAGACCCAGTACTTC

J: TRBJ2-1
V: TRBV7-9
length: 17
size: -
D: TRBD2
CDR3: CASSSSGLAGSSNEQFF
DNA: TGTGCCAGCAGCTCTTCGGGACTAGCGGGATCGTCCAATGAGCAGTTCTTC

J: TRBJ2-2
V: TRBV27
length: 13
size: once
D: -
CDR3: CASSWATTGELFF
DNA: TGTGCCAGCAGTTGGGCGACCACCGGGGAGCTGTTTTTT

J: TRBJ2-7
V: TRBV10-2
length: 14
size: -
D: -
CDR3: CASSEDRLETEQYF
DNA: TGCGCCAGCAGTGAAGATAGGTTGGAGACGGAGCAGTACTTC

J: TRBJ2-7
V: TRBV30
length: 12
size: -
D: -
CDR3: CAWGDKSYEQYF
DNA: TGTGCCTGGGGGGACAAGTCCTACGAGCAGTACTTC

J: TRBJ2-2
V: TRBV29-1
length: 15
size: once
D: TRBD2
CDR3: CSVGVAGDDTGELFF
DNA: TGCAGCGTTGGCGTAGCGGGAGACGACACCGGGGAGCTGTTTTTT

J: TRBJ2-1
V: TRBV9
length: 17
size: -
D: TRBD2
CDR3: CASSVGVLAGGPGEQFF
DNA: TGTGCCAGCAGCGTAGGTGTACTAGCGGGAGGGCCGGGGGAGCAGTTCTTC

J: TRBJ1-5
V: TRBV19
length: 13
size: -
D: -
CDR3: CAVGEDLNQPQHF
DNA: TGTGCCGTGGGGGAGGATTTGAATCAGCCCCAGCATTTT

J: TRBJ1-3
V: TRBV7-2
length: 15
size: -
D: -
CDR3: CASSPWGESGNTIYF
DNA: TGTGCCAGCAGCCCCTGGGGCGAATCTGGAAACACCATATATTTT

J: TRBJ1-1
V: TRBV9
length: 12
size: -
D: -
CDR3: CASGGRNTEAFF
DNA: TGTGCTTCCGGGGGACGGAACACTGAAGCTTTCTTT

J: TRBJ2-5
V: TRBV25-1
length: 17
size: -
D: TRBD2
CDR3: CASSEDLGLAGQETQYF
DNA: TGTGCCAGCAGTGAAGACCTGGGACTAGCTGGCCAAGAGACCCAGTACTTC

J: TRBJ2-7
V: TRBV6-5
length: 15
size: -
D: -
CDR3: CASQTLEGARYEQYF
DNA: TGTGCCAGCCAAACTCTGGAGGGGGCGAGGTACGAGCAGTACTTC

J: TRBJ2-5
V: TRBV5-1
length: 14
size: -
D: -
CDR3: CASSIQGNQETQYF
DNA: TGCGCCAGCTCGATACAGGGTAACCAAGAGACCCAGTACTTC

J: TRBJ2-2
V: TRBV5-1
length: 16
size: -
D: TRBD2
CDR3: CASSSTSGAVTGELFF
DNA: TGCGCCAGCAGCTCAACTAGCGGGGCTGTGACCGGGGAGCTGTTTTTT

J: TRBJ2-3
V: TRBV5-1
length: 16
size: -
D: TRBD2
CDR3: CASSLSGTSGRDTQYF
DNA: TGCGCCAGCAGCTTATCAGGGACTAGCGGGAGGGATACGCAGTATTTT

J: TRBJ2-7
V: TRBV5-1
length: 15
size: -
D: TRBD1
CDR3: CASSLETGNTYEQYF
DNA: TGCGCCAGCAGCTTGGAGACAGGGAACACGTACGAGCAGTACTTC

J: TRBJ2-5
V: TRBV5-1
length: 17
size: few
D: TRBD2
CDR3: CASSLGASGSGQETQYF
DNA: TGCGCCAGCAGCTTGGGTGCTAGCGGGAGTGGGCAAGAGACCCAGTACTTC

J: TRBJ2-3
V: TRBV5-1
length: 15
size: -
D: -
CDR3: CASSLSQVGTDTQYF
DNA: TGCGCCAGCAGCTTGTCTCAGGTCGGCACAGATACGCAGTATTTT

J: TRBJ1-1
V: TRBV28
length: 15
size: -
D: -
CDR3: CASTSARTGDTEAFF
DNA: TGTGCCAGCACTTCTGCCAGGACTGGGGACACTGAAGCTTTCTTT

J: TRBJ1-2
V: TRBV27
length: 13
size: -
D: -
CDR3: CASSLDSAYGYTF
DNA: TGTGCCAGCAGTTTAGACAGTGCCTATGGCTACACCTTC

J: TRBJ1-1
V: TRBV28
length: 11
size: -
D: -
CDR3: CASSTVTEAFF
DNA: TGTGCCAGCAGTACGGTCACTGAAGCTTTCTTT

J: TRBJ2-1
V: TRBV7-3
length: 18
size: -
D: -
CDR3: CASSLIPRAGSSYNEQFF
DNA: TGTGCCAGCAGCTTAATCCCGAGGGCGGGAAGCTCCTACAATGAGCAGTTCTTC

J: TRBJ1-2
V: TRBV5-1
length: 13
size: -
D: TRBD1
CDR3: CASSVRDRDGYTF
DNA: TGCGCCAGCAGCGTCCGGGACAGGGACGGCTACACCTTC

J: TRBJ2-5
V: TRBV12-2
length: 15
size: -
D: -
CDR3: CASRLAPRARETQYF
DNA: TGTGCAAGTCGCTTAGCCCCCAGAGCCAGGGAGACCCAGTACTTC

J: TRBJ2-7
V: TRBV21-1
length: 17
size: -
D: -
CDR3: CASSFPGTGHNLCEQYF
DNA: TGTGCCAGCAGCTTCCCCGGGACAGGGCATAATCTCTGCGAGCAGTACTTC

J: TRBJ1-1
V: TRBV4-1
length: 14
size: -
D: -
CDR3: CASSQVWEGTEAFF
DNA: TGCGCCAGCAGCCAAGTTTGGGAGGGCACTGAAGCTTTCTTT

J: TRBJ1-5
V: TRBV21-1
length: 17
size: -
D: -
CDR3: CASSKRGQGALDQPQHF
DNA: TGTGCCAGCAGCAAAAGGGGACAGGGGGCATTAGATCAGCCCCAGCATTTT

J: TRBJ1-2
V: TRBV7-2
length: 14
size: -
D: -
CDR3: CASSPSGGLRGYTF
DNA: TGTGCCAGCAGCCCATCCGGGGGGCTTCGAGGCTACACCTTC

J: TRBJ2-1
V: TRBV5-1
length: 14
size: -
D: TRBD1
CDR3: CASSWTGGYNEQFF
DNA: TGCGCCAGCAGCTGGACAGGCGGATACAATGAGCAGTTCTTC

J: TRBJ1-2
V: TRBV5-1
length: 16
size: -
D: TRBD1
CDR3: CASSFGATGRVDGYTF
DNA: TGCGCCAGCAGCTTCGGGGCGACAGGGCGGGTGGATGGCTACACCTTC

J: TRBJ2-2
V: TRBV5-1
length: 15
size: -
D: -
CDR3: CASSWFSKNTGELFF
DNA: TGCGCCAGCAGCTGGTTCTCTAAGAACACCGGGGAGCTGTTTTTT